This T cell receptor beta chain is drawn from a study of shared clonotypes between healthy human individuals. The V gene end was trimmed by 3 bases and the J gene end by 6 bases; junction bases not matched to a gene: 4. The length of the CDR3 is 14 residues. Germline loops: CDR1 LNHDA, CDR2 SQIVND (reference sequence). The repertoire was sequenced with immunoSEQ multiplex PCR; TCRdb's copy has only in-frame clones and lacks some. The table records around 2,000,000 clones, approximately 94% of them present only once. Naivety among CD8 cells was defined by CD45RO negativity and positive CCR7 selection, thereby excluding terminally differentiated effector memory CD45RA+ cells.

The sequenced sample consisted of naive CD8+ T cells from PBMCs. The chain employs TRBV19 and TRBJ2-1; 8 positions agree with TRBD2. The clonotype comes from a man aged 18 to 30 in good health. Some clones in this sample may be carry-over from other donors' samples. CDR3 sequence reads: CASSISGVGNEQFF. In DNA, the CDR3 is TGTGCCAGTAGTATTAGCGGGGTCGGCAATGAGCAGTTCTTC.